This TCR beta chain appears in the sequencing data of a study of persistence of HIV-infected CD4 T cells. About the research overall: Multiple blood draws of up to 180 mL, except a couple of donors with single leukapheresis.

The stimulus was lysate of CMV-infected fibroblasts, about 11 ug/mL. Memory cells lacking CD40L and CD69 with high CD45RO were sorted. The V gene's germline CDR1 is MNHNS and CDR2 SASEGT. The CDR3 runs to 14 residues. Losses at the gene ends were 6 bases for V and 10 bases for J; bases not matched to a gene: 9. Notes on this clone: Its specificity is unknown.

The immunoSEQ assay was version 4, run in survey mode. Clones were read by immunoSEQ multiplex PCR, and TCRdb kept only the in-frame ones, dropping some. The sample yields roughly 35,000 clones, approximately 80% seen once. The sequenced sample was CD4+ T cells sorted from PBMCs after approximately 20-hour stimulation, obtained from a patient who received antiretroviral therapy. The TCR originated in an adult man with HIV who was CMV-seropositive. The J gene is TRBJ1-6, the V gene TRBV6-1, with 7 bases that match TRBD1. The CDR3 DNA reads TGTGCCAGCAGCCACGACAGGGTAGACTCACCCCTCCACTTT. Encoded protein: CASSHDRVDSPLHF.